This T cell receptor (beta chain) was observed in a study of T cell responses to AZD1222 COVID-19 vaccine. Study-level information: Second-dose schedules of about 4 or about 12 weeks were combined.

Profiled with immunoSEQ multiplex PCR; TCRdb holds only in-frame clones, not every one. The sample records some 150,000 clones, around 89% being singletons. Note on this clone: No antigen is known for it.

Study-level results: Recipients of two AZD1222 doses showed rising Spike-specific TCR breadth and depth.

The junction had 7 bases not matched to a gene; V was cut back by 7 bases and J by 1 base. The CDR3 has 15 residues. Germline assignment: CDR1 LNHDA and CDR2 SQIVND (reference sequence). The receptor comes from an adult in good health. Sequences were derived from peripheral blood, sampled on day 0 of AZD1222 vaccination. The genes are TRBV19 and TRBJ2-4; TRBD1 matches 7 bases. CDR3 nucleotides: TGTGCCAGTACCTACGACAGGGATGCCAAAAACATTCAGTACTTC. Amino acids: CASTYDRDAKNIQYF.